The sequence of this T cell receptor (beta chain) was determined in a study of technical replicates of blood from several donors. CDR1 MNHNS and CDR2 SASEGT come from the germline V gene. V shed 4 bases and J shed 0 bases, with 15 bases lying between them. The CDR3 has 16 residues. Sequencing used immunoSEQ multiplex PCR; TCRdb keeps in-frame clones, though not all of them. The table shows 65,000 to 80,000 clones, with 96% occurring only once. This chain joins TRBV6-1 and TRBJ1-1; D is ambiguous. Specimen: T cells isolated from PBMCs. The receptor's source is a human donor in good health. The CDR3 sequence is CASSASGEGMNTEAFF. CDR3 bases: TGTGCCAGCAGTGCGTCGGGCGAGGGTATGAACACTGAAGCTTTCTTT.